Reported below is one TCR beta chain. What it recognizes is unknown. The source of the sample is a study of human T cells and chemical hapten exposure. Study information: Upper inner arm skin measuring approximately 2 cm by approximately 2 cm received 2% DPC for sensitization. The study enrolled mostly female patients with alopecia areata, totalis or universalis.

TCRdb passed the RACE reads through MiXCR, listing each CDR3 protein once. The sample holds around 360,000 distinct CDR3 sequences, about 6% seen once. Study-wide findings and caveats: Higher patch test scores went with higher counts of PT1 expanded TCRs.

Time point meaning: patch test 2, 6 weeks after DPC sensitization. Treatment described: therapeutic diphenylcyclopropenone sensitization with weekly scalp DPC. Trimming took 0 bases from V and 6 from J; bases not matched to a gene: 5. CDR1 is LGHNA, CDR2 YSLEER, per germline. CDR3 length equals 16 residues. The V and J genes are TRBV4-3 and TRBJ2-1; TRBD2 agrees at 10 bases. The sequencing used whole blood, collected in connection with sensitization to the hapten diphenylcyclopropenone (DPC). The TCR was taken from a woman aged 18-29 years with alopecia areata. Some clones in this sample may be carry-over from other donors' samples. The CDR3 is CASSQDRASGGNEQFF. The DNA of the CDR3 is TGCGCCAGCAGCCAAGATCGGGCTAGCGGGGGCAATGAGCAGTTCTTC.